The T cell receptor (beta chain) described here comes from a study of cytomegalovirus exposure and HLA in healthy donors. Study-level information: Prior work identified around 100 million unique TCR beta sequences in 150 million to 200 million T cells.

In germline, CDR1 is SGHDT, CDR2 YYEEEE. CDR3 length equals 18 residues. Trimming took 1 base from V and 1 from J; bases not matched to a gene: 6. Note on this clone: Its matching antigen is unknown.

PCR employed 60 Vbeta and 13 Jbeta primers. Generated by immunoSEQ multiplex PCR, the TCRdb table keeps only in-frame clones and is missing some. The sample consists of 150,000 or so clones, approximately 70% of them appearing once. Whole-study findings and limits: The productive fraction for most TCR beta V segments was about 87% or about 30% in an earlier analysis.

The rearrangement uses TRBV5-6 and TRBJ2-3; the match to TRBD2 covers 13 bases. Input material: PBMCs. The sequence derives from a middle-aged man in good health and CMV-seropositive. CDR3 in DNA: TGTGCCAGCAGCTTGCTGGGAGGACTAGCGGGGGGCACAGATACGCAGTATTTT. It encodes CASSLLGGLAGGTDTQYF.